Listed here are 7 T cell receptor beta chains from one sample, sequenced in a study of shared clonotypes between healthy human individuals. This table comes from immunoSEQ multiplex PCR, and its TCRdb copy is limited to in-frame clones, with some not included. Of 450,000 to 500,000 clones in the sample, about 72% were seen once. Sequenced material: PBMCs. Receptors originate from a middle-aged woman in good health. Some clones in this sample may be carry-over from other donors' samples.

V usage is TRBV28 and J usage is TRBJ2-7, with TRBD2 matching 15 bases. V was clipped by 5 bases and J by 4 bases; unmatched bases: 15. Germline V gives CDR1 MDHEN, CDR2 SYDVKM. The CDR3 totals 19 residues. In DNA form, the CDR3 reads TGTGCCAGCAGTACCAAACCGGGACTAGCGGGAGGAATCTGGTACGAGCAGTACTTC. This codes for CASSTKPGLAGGIWYEQYF.

The chain couples TRBV19 to TRBJ1-5, with a weak D call TRBD1 (5 bases). Germline V lookup: CDR1 LNHDA, CDR2 SQIVND (reference sequence). Trimming took off 4 bases at V and 8 bases at J, with 9 bases between the two ends. The CDR3 contains 12 residues. This CDR3 reads CASSTGFEPQHF. The CDR3 DNA is TGTGCCAGTAGTACAGGGTTTGAGCCCCAGCATTTT.

The J gene is TRBJ2-7, the V gene TRBV28; 9 nucleotides line up with TRBD1. Per the germline V gene, CDR1 is MDHEN and CDR2 is SYDVKM. This CDR3 has 13 amino acids. Unmatched junction bases numbered 3, after V lost 5 bases and J lost 4 bases. The DNA for the CDR3 is TGTGCCAGCAGTCTGGACAGGGGATACGAGCAGTACTTC. Amino acid sequence: CASSLDRGYEQYF.

The chain has TRBV4-3 and TRBJ2-2, with 10 bases lining up with TRBD2. The junction had 3 bases not matched to a gene; V was cut back by 2 bases and J by 6 bases. The CDR3 covers 15 residues. Germline V gives CDR1 LGHNA, CDR2 YSLEER. CDR3 in DNA: TGCGCCAGCAGCCAACTAGCGGGAGATTCCGGGGAGCTGTTTTTT. Translated, it gives CASSQLAGDSGELFF.

The chain is built from TRBV5-1 and TRBJ1-6; TRBD1 matches at 7 bases. Germline assignment: CDR1 SGHRS and CDR2 YFSETQ. This CDR3 is 14 amino acids long. V was pared by 4 bases and J by 6 bases, with 4 bases of the junction left unmatched. CDR3 coding DNA: TGCGCCAGCAGCAGCCAGGGGGGTAATTCACCCCTCCACTTT. The encoded protein is CASSSQGGNSPLHF.

The rearrangement uses TRBV5-4 and TRBJ2-5; 13 nucleotides match TRBD2. CDR1 and CDR2 from the germline V gene are SGHNT and YYREEE (reference sequence). Trimming cost V 7 bases and J 2 bases; bases outside gene matches: 8. CDR3 length equals 16 residues. The CDR3 loop is CASRRTSGSGQETQYF. The CDR3 DNA is TGTGCCAGCCGGCGGACTAGCGGGAGCGGGCAAGAGACCCAGTACTTC.

This clone was observed a few times. The chain has TRBV6-6 and TRBJ1-2; unclear D gene. The CDR3 contains 14 residues. The germline gives CDR1 MNHNY, CDR2 SVGAGI (reference sequence). Trimming shortened V by 6 bases and J by 0 bases, and 11 bases separated the two germline ends. The CDR3 sequence: CASSRIDTNYGYTF. The DNA of the CDR3 is TGTGCCAGCAGCCGAATCGACACTAACTATGGCTACACCTTC.